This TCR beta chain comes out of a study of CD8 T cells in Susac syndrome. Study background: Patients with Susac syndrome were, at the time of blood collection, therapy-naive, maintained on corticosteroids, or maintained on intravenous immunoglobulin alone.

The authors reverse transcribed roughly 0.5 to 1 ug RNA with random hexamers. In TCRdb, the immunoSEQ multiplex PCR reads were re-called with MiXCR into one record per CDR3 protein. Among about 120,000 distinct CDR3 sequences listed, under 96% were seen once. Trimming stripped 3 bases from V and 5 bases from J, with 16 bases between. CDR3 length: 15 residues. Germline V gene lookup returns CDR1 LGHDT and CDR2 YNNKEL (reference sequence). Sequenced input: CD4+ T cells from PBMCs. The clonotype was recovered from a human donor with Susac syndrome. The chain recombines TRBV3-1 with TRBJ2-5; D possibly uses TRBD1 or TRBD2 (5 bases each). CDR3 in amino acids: CASSHRDRGSETQYF. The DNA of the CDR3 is TGTGCCAGCAGCCACCGGGACCGAGGTTCGGAGACCCAGTACTTC.